This T cell receptor beta chain comes out of a study of cytomegalovirus exposure and HLA in healthy donors. Study-wide background: About 180 million T cells yielded 100 million to 130 million unique TCR beta sequences, as an earlier analysis found. Unique TCRs from HLA-typed donors, about 85 million of them, were held in an early data release. Of several hundred genotyped donors, approximately 80% clustered with self-reported Caucasian donors.

This clone was recorded only once. The antigen remains unidentified. PCR involved 60 Vbeta and 13 Jbeta primers. Here immunoSEQ multiplex PCR was the method, and the copy in TCRdb shows in-frame clones only, minus some. Of about 140,000 clones detected, around nine tenths appear once; the ten largest clones hold around 5.2%. Findings and limits, study-wide: Most CMV-associated TCR beta chains were later found to appear HLA-restricted.

Per germline, CDR1 SGHRS and CDR2 YFSETQ. Between the trimmed V and J ends, which lost 0 bases and 1 base, there was a span of 12 bases. CDR3 length: 16 amino acids. This TCR was recovered from a woman between 25 and 40 years old in good health and CMV-seronegative. Material for sequencing was PBMCs. The V call is TRBV5-1, the J call TRBJ2-3, with unresolved D. In DNA, the CDR3 is TGCGCCAGCAGCTTGGTGGCGGCTCGTGGCACAGATACGCAGTATTTT. This translates into CASSLVAARGTDTQYF.